This T cell receptor (beta chain) was recorded in a study of shared T cell receptors in the human thymus. This table comes from immunoSEQ multiplex PCR, and its TCRdb copy is limited to in-frame clones, with some not included. The data show approximately 490,000 clones, with 75% to 80% seen just once and less than 0.015% held by the top ten. These sequences were also reported in another study, on human thymus T cells. That work states: From resections taken during corrective heart surgery, the thymus tissue was obtained. Thymic and blood repertoires appeared to show biased V and J gene usage.

This TCR came from a boy under two years old with a congenital heart defect. Material for sequencing was thymocytes.

CDR3 region: CASSLSRGSRGAAKETQYF. As DNA, the CDR3 is TGTGCCAGCAGCTTATCCCGTGGCAGTCGGGGGGCAGCGAAAGAGACCCAGTACTTC. The rearrangement links TRBV7-9 to TRBJ2-5; a weak D match, TRBD2 (7 bases). The length of the CDR3 is 19 residues. CDR1 is SEHNR and CDR2 is FQNEAQ in the germline V gene (reference sequence). Trimming took 2 bases from V and 3 from J, leaving 25 bases between them.